This TCR beta chain was retrieved from a study of technical replicates of blood from a handful of donors. Assay: immunoSEQ multiplex PCR; the TCRdb copy retains only in-frame clones and omits some. The table records tens of thousands of clones, around 94% of them present only once. This CDR3 is 16 amino acids long. The V gene end was trimmed by 1 base and the J gene end by 4 bases; junction bases not matched to a gene: 7. The germline CDR1 and CDR2 sequences are SGHNT and YENEEA. Sequenced: T cells isolated from PBMCs. This chain uses TRBV11-3 with TRBJ2-5; 9 bases map to TRBD2. This receptor was obtained from a human donor in good health. The CDR3, as DNA: TGTGCCAGCAGCTTAGGCCCAGCGGGGGGAGGAGAGACCCAGTACTTC. Translated, it gives CASSLGPAGGGETQYF. The variable domain in full, completed from reference TRBV11-3 and TRBJ2-5, reads EAGVVQSPRYKIIEKKQPVAFWCNPISGHNTLYWYLQNLGQGPELLIRYENEEAVDDSQLPKDRFSAERLKGVDSTLKIQPAELGDSAVYLCASSLGPAGGGETQYFGPGTRLLVL.